Sequencing of this T cell receptor (beta chain) was carried out in a study of patients and donors after allogeneic stem cell transplantation. TCRdb itself ran the RT-PCR reads through MiXCR, one entry per CDR3 protein. The top ten clones hold less than 8% of a sample with approximately 430,000 distinct CDR3 sequences, about a sixth of them seen once. The CDR3 has 15 residues. V lost 3 bases to trimming and J lost 5 bases, with 16 bases between them. The V gene's germline CDR1 is SEHNR and CDR2 FQNEAQ (reference sequence). This clonotype occurred a few times. The chain is built from TRBV7-9 and TRBJ2-5; D is unresolved. What was sequenced was blood, either unsorted or a sorted T cell fraction (not recorded which). This TCR was sampled from a human donor who was either an allogeneic HSCT recipient or a stem cell or donor lymphocyte infusion donor (not recorded which). It is not recorded whose cells these are; they may come from a transplant donor. CDR3 loop: CASSFVLPGGETQYF. The CDR3, as DNA: TGTGCCAGCAGCTTTGTACTCCCCGGTGGGGAGACCCAGTACTTC.